One sample yielded the 20 T cell receptor beta chains listed below, sequenced in a study of lung T cells in sarcoidosis with Löfgren's syndrome. MiXCR, applied by TCRdb to the reads, yields one record per CDR3 protein. The sample lists roughly 1,100 distinct CDR3 sequences; 25% to 30% were seen once. Sample: CD4+ T cells from PBMCs. All receptors come from a human donor with sarcoidosis (Löfgren's syndrome or another form), or a control subject (not recorded which).

Relative to its sample, this clonotype is large. The V call is TRBV28, the J call TRBJ1-1, with D uncertain. Germline V gene data show CDR1 as MDHEN and CDR2 as SYDVKM. Trimming stripped 5 bases from V and 2 bases from J, with 15 bases between. The CDR3 loop spans 15 amino acids. The CDR3 reads CASSLPVGLNTEAFF. DNA for the CDR3: TGTGCCAGCAGTCTACCCGTGGGATTAAACACTGAAGCTTTCTTT.

The chain employs TRBV7-2 and TRBJ1-2; 9 positions agree with TRBD1. In germline, CDR1 is SGHTA, CDR2 FQGNSA. The V and J ends lost 7 bases and 6 bases, in that order; junction bases with no gene match: 6. The CDR3 is 13 amino acids. This CDR3 is CASNLGQGNGYTF. The CDR3 nucleotides are TGTGCCAGCAACTTGGGACAGGGCAATGGCTACACCTTC.

This clonotype is categorized as large. The genes are TRBV7-9 and TRBJ1-6; D not resolved. The CDR3 has 12 amino acids. CDR1 and CDR2 (germline): SEHNR, FQNEAQ (reference sequence). Between the trimmed V and J ends, which lost 5 bases and 10 bases, there was a span of 9 bases. The CDR3 DNA is TGTGCCAGCAGCCAAGGGCACTCACCCCTCCACTTT. Protein: CASSQGHSPLHF. Looking up the rest from reference TRBV7-9 and TRBJ1-6 gives the full variable domain: DTGVSQNPRHKITKRGQNVTFRCDPISEHNRLYWYRQTLGQGPEFLTYFQNEAQLEKSRLLSDRFSAERPKGSFSTLEIQRTEQGDSAMYLCASSQGHSPLHFGNGTRLTVT.

In its sample, this clonotype is medium-sized. Here the CDR3 reads CASSPRGGYIGWETQYF. For the CDR3, the DNA is TGTGCCAGCAGTCCCCGAGGGGGCTACATAGGTTGGGAGACCCAGTACTTC. The chain employs TRBV28 and TRBJ2-5; 7 bases are a match to TRBD1. Germline CDR1 and CDR2: MDHEN and SYDVKM. There are 17 residues in the CDR3. The V and J ends lost 5 bases and 5 bases, in that order; junction bases with no gene match: 17.

This clonotype ranks as large. The chain carries TRBV24-1 and TRBJ2-7, with 9 bases aligning to TRBD1. Trimming took 4 bases from V and 5 from J; bases not matched to a gene: 11. The germline V gene has CDR1 KGHDR and CDR2 SFDVKD. The CDR3 extends over 16 amino acids. CDR3 protein: CATSDPRQGGSDEQYF. As DNA, the CDR3 is TGTGCCACCAGTGACCCCAGACAGGGGGGGAGTGACGAGCAGTACTTC.

Relative to its sample, this clonotype is medium-sized. The chain uses TRBV20-1 and TRBJ1-6, with D possibly matching TRBD1 (6 bases). Trimming took off 4 bases at V and 0 bases at J, with 13 bases between the two ends. Germline loops: CDR1 DFQATT, CDR2 SNEGSKA (reference sequence). The CDR3 covers 16 residues. The DNA for the CDR3 is TGCAGTGCTATCCGACAGGCCGGCTCCTATAATTCACCCCTCCACTTT. Translation: CSAIRQAGSYNSPLHF.

This clonotype is medium-sized (0.01 to 0.1%) within its sample. This chain uses TRBV12-3 or TRBV12-4 with TRBJ1-2; D may be TRBD1 (5 bases). The CDR3 spans 17 residues. The V end lost 4 bases, the J end lost 0 bases, and 18 bases lay between the germline ends. The CDR3 DNA sequence: TGTGCCAGCAGTTCCGCGATGCGGGGACCCCCTAACTATGGCTACACCTTC. This encodes CASSSAMRGPPNYGYTF.

This clonotype ranks as large. The V call is TRBV2, the J call TRBJ1-1; 7 nucleotides match TRBD1. This CDR3 has 14 amino acids. Looked up from germline, CDR1 is SNHLY and CDR2 is FYNNEI. The ends lost 6 bases at V and 10 bases at J; junction bases unmatched: 14. In DNA, the CDR3 is TGTGCCAGCAGCCGGGACAGCGACGTCCCCAGAGCTTTCTTT. Protein sequence: CASSRDSDVPRAFF.

This clonotype was recorded once. The junction departs from the called germline gene at one end, perhaps through a read error. The V gene is TRBV7-3, the J gene TRBJ2-5; D gene uncertain. Germline lookup yields CDR1 SGHTA and CDR2 FQGTGA. The CDR3 runs to 13 residues. The CDR3 loop is CAGSLTSRETQYF. The CDR3 DNA follows: TGTGCCGGCAGCTTAACCAGTCGAGAGACCCAGTACTTC.

By sample share, this clonotype is large (0.1 to 1%). The chain couples TRBV28 to TRBJ1-5, with D possibly being TRBD1 (6 bases). The germline V gene encodes CDR1 MDHEN and CDR2 SYDVKM. Trimming shortened V by 5 bases and J by 5 bases, and 16 bases separated the two germline ends. The CDR3 sequence is 15 residues long. The CDR3 is CASSAEGQNHQPQHF. The CDR3 DNA reads as TGTGCCAGCAGTGCCGAAGGACAGAATCATCAGCCCCAGCATTTT.

In this sample, this clonotype is large (0.1 to 1%). J is TRBJ1-3 and V is TRBV6-2 or TRBV6-3, with 7 bases matching TRBD1. The J segment lost 2 bases and the V segment lost 5 bases, leaving 12 bases of the junction unmatched. CDR3 size: 17 residues. Germline loops: CDR1 MNHEY, CDR2 SVGEGT. The CDR3 reads CASSPAPGQITGNTIYF. The CDR3 DNA follows: TGTGCCAGCAGTCCCGCACCGGGACAGATAACTGGAAACACCATATATTTT.

This clonotype is medium-sized. The junction departs from the called germline gene at one end, perhaps through a read error. The chain uses TRBV12-3 or TRBV12-4 and TRBJ2-1; no clear D gene. CDR3 length: 13 amino acids. CDR3 residues: CASGFVPGNEQFF. As DNA, the CDR3 is TGTGCCAGCGGTTTTGTACCCGGAAATGAGCAGTTCTTC.

This clonotype is classed as medium-sized. The V call is TRBV6-2 or TRBV6-3, the J call TRBJ2-5; weak D call: TRBD2 (6 bases). CDR1 is MNHEY and CDR2 is SVGEGT in the germline V gene. V lost 3 bases to trimming and J lost 3 bases, with 11 bases between them. CDR3 length equals 14 residues. The CDR3 region has the DNA TGTGCCAGCAGTTATGCGGGGCGGGAAGAGACCCAGTACTTC. Translation gives CASSYAGREETQYF.

Within the sample, this clonotype is medium-sized. The chain employs TRBV28 and TRBJ2-5, with D possibly TRBD1 on 5 matching bases. Germline CDR1 MDHEN, CDR2 SYDVKM. This CDR3 is built from 13 residues. Trimming cost V 6 bases and J 4 bases, with 12 bases left between them. DNA for the CDR3: TGTGCCAGCAGCCGACAGAACCCAGAGACCCAGTACTTC. Residues: CASSRQNPETQYF. Filled out from reference TRBV28 and TRBJ2-5, the complete variable domain reads DVKVTQSSRYLVKRTGEKVFLECVQDMDHENMFWYRQDPGLGLRLIYFSYDVKMKEKGDIPEGYSVSREKKERFSLILESASTNQTSMYLCASSRQNPETQYFGPGTRLLVL.

The chain links TRBV24-1 to TRBJ2-1; 9 bases match TRBD1. J was trimmed by 13 bases and V by 5 bases; bases with no gene match: 11. Per the germline V gene, CDR1 is KGHDR and CDR2 is SFDVKD. The CDR3 has 14 residues. The CDR3 spells CATSGYRGRNGQFF. For the CDR3, the DNA is TGTGCCACCAGTGGTTACAGGGGGCGAAATGGTCAGTTCTTC.

This clonotype was observed many times. The V and J genes are TRBV6-1 and TRBJ1-3; no firm D call. The germline V and J ends were trimmed by 5 bases and 4 bases, with 12 bases remaining between them. In germline, CDR1 is MNHNS, CDR2 SASEGT. CDR3 size: 14 residues. The CDR3 loop is CASSPPGAGNTIYF. The CDR3 region has the DNA TGTGCCAGCAGTCCCCCGGGAGCAGGAAACACCATATATTTT.

By share, this clonotype ranks as medium-sized. The rearrangement links TRBV20-1 to TRBJ2-5; D is unresolved. Trimming took 6 bases from V and 1 from J, leaving 9 bases between them. CDR3 length equals 12 residues. Germline loops: CDR1 DFQATT, CDR2 SNEGSKA (reference sequence). Here the CDR3 reads CSAPEFQETQYF. The CDR3 DNA is TGCAGTGCCCCCGAGTTCCAAGAGACCCAGTACTTC.

By sample share, this clonotype is large (0.1 to 1%). The V gene is TRBV2, the J gene TRBJ1-2, with a possible D match to TRBD1 (6 bases). The CDR3 loop spans 13 amino acids. CDR1 SNHLY and CDR2 FYNNEI come from the germline V gene. V lost 8 bases and J lost 0, with 10 bases in between. The CDR3 coding sequence is TGTGCCAGCCACAGGGATTCTAACTATGGCTACACCTTC. It encodes CASHRDSNYGYTF.

About this clonotype itself: At one end the junction does not follow the germline gene, possibly because of a read error. V and J are TRBV4-1 and TRBJ2-1; no clear D. The CDR3 is 15 residues long. From germline, CDR1 is MGHRA and CDR2 YSYEKL. The CDR3 sequence: CASSRFSGSYNEQFF. CDR3 sequence (DNA): TGCGCCAGTAGCCGGTTTAGTGGTTCCTACAATGAGCAGTTCTTC.

This clonotype is termed medium-sized. V gene TRBV18 combines with J gene TRBJ1-1; D is undetermined. The CDR3 covers 12 residues. Trimming took 2 bases from V and 1 from J, leaving 2 bases between them. Germline V gene data show CDR1 as KGHSH and CDR2 as LQKENI. CDR3 sequence reads: CASSPGNTEAFF. DNA for the CDR3: TGTGCCAGCTCACCAGGGAACACTGAAGCTTTCTTT.